This TCR beta chain is drawn from a study of regulatory T cells in long-lasting Graves disease. The CDR3 totals 13 residues. Germline V gene sequence: CDR1 MNHNS, CDR2 SASEGT. After removal of 7 bases from V and 4 bases from J, the junction contained 4 bases not matched to a gene. Construction of TCR beta libraries relied on iRepertoire HTBI primers and on Arm-PCR targeting CDR3 regions. TCRdb passed the multiplex PCR reads through MiXCR, listing each CDR3 protein once. Of about 430,000 distinct CDR3 sequences in the sample, over 12% were seen once. This clonotype occurred many times. Its antigen is still unknown. Points from the study as a whole: Persistent disease favored TRBV28, TRBJ1-2 and TRBJ2-5.

Time point noted: newly diagnosed GD, antithyroid drugs for less than 3 months. RNA from PBMCs was the source of the TCR library. In addition, the sample was reused for a study of T cells in Graves' hyperthyroidism and ophthalmopathy.

This sequence joins TRBV6-1 and TRBJ2-7; TRBD2 agrees at 10 bases. This sample comprised peripheral blood mononuclear cells (PBMCs), obtained at new diagnosis, from a patient treated with antithyroid drugs. The receptor comes from a woman aged 40 to 50 with Graves disease. CDR3 in amino acids: CASNLAGAYEQYF. CDR3 in DNA: TGTGCCAGCAACCTAGCGGGAGCGTACGAGCAGTACTTC.